The entry that follows covers one TCR beta chain sequence. What it binds is unknown. The data originate from a study of T cell responses to AZD1222 COVID-19 vaccine. The study, taken as a whole, reports: Recipients of two AZD1222 doses showed rising Spike-specific TCR breadth and depth. Dominant CD4 TCR responses targeted spike regions 160-218 and 743-854.

This CDR3 has 12 amino acids. Germline lookup yields CDR1 GTSNPN and CDR2 SVGIG (reference sequence). V was trimmed by 5 bases and J by 9 bases, leaving 14 bases between them. Sequencing used immunoSEQ multiplex PCR; TCRdb keeps in-frame clones, though not all of them. The sample records 100,000 or so clones, 80% to 95% being singletons. The chain carries TRBV30 and TRBJ1-5, with D uncertain. The specimen was peripheral blood, collected on day 0 of AZD1222 vaccination. This sequence was found in an adult in good health. The CDR3 loop reads CAWAIGLGPQHF. CDR3 DNA sequence: TGTGCCTGGGCCATAGGCTTGGGGCCCCAGCATTTT.